The 9 T cell receptor beta chains below were found in one sample sequenced in a study of T cells in tuberculosis. Profiling relied on immunoSEQ multiplex PCR, and the TCRdb table lists in-frame clones only, not all of them. The data show 40,000 to 45,000 clones, about 95% seen once. Sequenced: PBMCs. The receptors originated from a donor aged 5-35 years with latent tuberculosis or without tuberculosis infection.

The rearrangement links TRBV5-1 to TRBJ2-1; D is perhaps TRBD1 (5 bases). This CDR3 spans 18 amino acids. The V end lost 2 bases, the J end lost 3 bases, and 21 bases lay between the germline ends. Germline lookup yields CDR1 SGHRS and CDR2 YFSETQ. The CDR3 nucleotides read TGCGCCAGCAGCTTATTTGCCGGAGTGAGACAGAGCTACAATGAGCAGTTCTTC. Its protein is CASSLFAGVRQSYNEQFF.

The chain uses TRBV4-1 and TRBJ2-1, with D perhaps matching TRBD2 (6 bases). V lost 5 bases, J lost 4 bases, and 9 bases lay in between. The V gene's germline CDR1 is MGHRA and CDR2 YSYEKL. This CDR3 contains 13 residues. CDR3 residues: CASSSGTYNEQFF. CDR3 sequence (DNA): TGCGCCAGCAGCTCTGGGACTTACAATGAGCAGTTCTTC.

This chain connects TRBV27 to TRBJ1-1; D is possibly TRBD1 (5 bases). Looked up from germline, CDR1 is MNHEY and CDR2 is SMNVEV (reference sequence). This CDR3 is 16 amino acids long. V was shortened by 2 bases and J by 1 base, with 14 bases between the two germline ends. CDR3 region: CASSLLSDTGNTEAFF. CDR3 nucleotide sequence: TGTGCCAGCAGTTTACTCTCCGACACAGGGAACACTGAAGCTTTCTTT.

CDR3 in amino acids: CASSLIDIYEQYF. The CDR3 DNA sequence: TGTGCCAGCAGCCTCATTGACATATATGAGCAGTACTTC. V is TRBV7-8 and J is TRBJ2-7; unclear D gene. Trimming left V 5 bases short and J 7 bases short, with 15 bases between. Germline CDR1 SGHVS, CDR2 FQNEAQ. CDR3 length equals 13 residues. Drawing the rest from reference TRBV7-8 and TRBJ2-7, the complete variable domain is GAGVSQSPRYKVAKRGQDVALRCDPISGHVSLFWYQQALGQGPEFLTYFQNEAQLDKSGLPSDRFFAERPEGSVSTLKIQRTQQEDSAVYLCASSLIDIYEQYFGPGTRLTVT.

In DNA form, the CDR3 reads TGTGCCAGCAGCTTAGACGGAGGGGCCTACAATGAGCAGTTCTTC. Protein product: CASSLDGGAYNEQFF. The chain uses TRBV11-2 and TRBJ2-1, with a weak D call TRBD2 (6 bases). V was shortened by 0 bases and J by 2 bases, with 8 bases between the two germline ends. Germline V CDR1 and CDR2: SGHAT, FQNNGV. The CDR3 is 15 amino acids. Supplemented by reference TRBV11-2 and TRBJ2-1, the full variable domain reads EAGVAQSPRYKIIEKRQSVAFWCNPISGHATLYWYQQILGQGPKLLIQFQNNGVVDDSQLPKDRFSAERLKGVDSTLKIQPAKLEDSAVYLCASSLDGGAYNEQFFGPGTRLTVL.

J is TRBJ2-1 and V is TRBV19, with 9 nucleotides matching TRBD1. CDR1 and CDR2 from the germline V gene are LNHDA and SQIVND (reference sequence). V trimming: 5 bases; J trimming: 2 bases; junction bases outside the gene matches: 4. CDR3 size: 15 residues. The chain's CDR3 is CASSPTGGAYNEQFF. CDR3 in DNA: TGTGCCAGTAGTCCCACAGGGGGCGCCTACAATGAGCAGTTCTTC.

This chain connects TRBV19 to TRBJ2-1; 9 nucleotides agree with TRBD1. Looked up from germline, CDR1 is LNHDA and CDR2 is SQIVND (reference sequence). The CDR3 contains 15 residues. V gave up 3 bases and J gave up 8 bases; unmatched junction bases: 8. CDR3 region: CASSITGGGYDEQFF. As DNA, the CDR3 is TGTGCCAGTAGTATTACAGGGGGCGGTTACGATGAGCAGTTCTTC.

The chain employs TRBV30 and TRBJ2-7; perhaps TRBD1 as D (6 bases). Germline V gene data show CDR1 as GTSNPN and CDR2 as SVGIG (reference sequence). The CDR3 length is 12 residues. Trimming shortened V by 1 base and J by 2 bases, and 6 bases separated the two germline ends. This CDR3 is CAWSGTAYEQYF. CDR3 bases: TGTGCCTGGAGTGGGACAGCCTACGAGCAGTACTTC. Filled out from reference TRBV30 and TRBJ2-7, the complete variable domain reads SQTIHQWPATLVQPVGSPLSLECTVEGTSNPNLYWYRQAAGRGLQLLFYSVGIGQISSEVPQNLSASRPQDRQFILSSKKLLLSDSGFYLCAWSGTAYEQYFGPGTRLTVT.

V usage is TRBV5-1 and J usage is TRBJ2-5; 12 nucleotides align to TRBD2. Germline V CDR1 and CDR2: SGHRS, YFSETQ. Trimming cost V 6 bases and J 5 bases; bases outside gene matches: 11. The CDR3 is 16 residues long. The CDR3: CASTIGTSGLGETQYF. CDR3 bases: TGCGCCAGCACCATAGGGACTAGCGGGCTTGGTGAGACCCAGTACTTC.